This entry features one T cell receptor beta chain sequence. The authors' processing: Amplification of reference gene primers provided the estimated nucleated cell counts. Profiling relied on immunoSEQ multiplex PCR, and the TCRdb table lists in-frame clones only, not all of them. D and trimming come from the DNA, and the V and J calls and clone size come from that table. The table shows around 74,000 clones, with roughly 89% occurring only once. This entry is derived from a study of blood T cell repertoires in COVID-19. About the study: Researchers got acute and convalescent COVID-19 samples from the United States, Italy and Spain. PBMCs, B-cell-depleted T cells, or T cells were the source of the cDNA or gDNA that made up the material.

The source of this sequence is a man aged 45-60 years with active COVID-19. Sequenced material: peripheral blood.

This chain's CDR3 is CSDLDRDKQETQYF. CDR3 bases: TGCAGCGACCTCGACAGGGATAAACAAGAGACCCAGTACTTC. The gene calls are TRBV29-1 and TRBJ2-5; 7 nucleotides align to TRBD1. Germline V gene data show CDR1 as SQVTM and CDR2 as ANQGSEA. This CDR3 has 14 residues. With V trimmed by 7 bases and J by 2 bases, 10 bases remained unmatched.